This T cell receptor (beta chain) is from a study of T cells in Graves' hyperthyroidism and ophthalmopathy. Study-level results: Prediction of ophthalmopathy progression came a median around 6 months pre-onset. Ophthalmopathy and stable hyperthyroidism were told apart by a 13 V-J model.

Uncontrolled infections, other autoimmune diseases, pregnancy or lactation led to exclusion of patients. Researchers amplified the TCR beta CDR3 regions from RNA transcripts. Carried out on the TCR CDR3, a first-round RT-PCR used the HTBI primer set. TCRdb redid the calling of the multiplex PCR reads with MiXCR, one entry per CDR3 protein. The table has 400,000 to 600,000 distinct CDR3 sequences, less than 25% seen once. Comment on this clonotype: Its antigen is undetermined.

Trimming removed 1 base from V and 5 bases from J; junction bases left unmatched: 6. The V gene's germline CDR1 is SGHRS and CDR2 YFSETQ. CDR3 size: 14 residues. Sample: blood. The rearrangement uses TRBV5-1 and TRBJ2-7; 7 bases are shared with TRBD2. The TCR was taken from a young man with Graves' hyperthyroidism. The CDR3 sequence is CASSLTAGRNEQYF. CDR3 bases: TGCGCCAGCAGCTTGACAGCGGGGCGTAACGAGCAGTACTTC.